The entry below describes one TCR beta chain. This clonotype was recorded a few times. Its antigen is unknown. Base qualities are not provided; no much larger clone lies one nucleotide away. TCR alpha and beta CDR3 regions were amplified with the iRepertoire nested amplicon-rescue multiplex PCR (arm-PCR) platform from RNA. The input for one-step reverse transcription and amplification was roughly 85-400 ng of either tissue mRNA or PBMC total RNA. Following bead purification, Illumina adapters were added by a secondary multiplex PCR, and the libraries were gel-purified between 200 and 400 bp. Libraries carried internal 6-nucleotide barcodes used for demultiplexing. Sequencing of the libraries was done on an Illumina MiSeq using 2x220 or 2x250 nucleotide paired-end reads. From the authors' description of their analysis: FLASH 1.2.11 was used to merge paired reads, and BWA-MEM then aligned the reads to the GRCh37 human genome before TRA and TRB reads were extracted. V and J assignment used an IMGT-derived reference of cassette sequences and CDR3 motifs that included pseudogenes. Three-frame translation of reads was performed, and productive CDR3s were defined as those with a C...FGXG motif and no stop codons. Unique combinations of V-J cassette pair and CDR3 amino acid sequence were defined as clonotypes. Hamming distance filtering was applied to reads, with thresholds set by the sequence error rate of each sample in mapped regions. Using fastp at Q25 and MiXCR, TCRdb reprocessed the public reads and kept productive beta chains. A single entry per CDR3 protein holds the most common genes and DNA from its merged rows. Clone size and V and J calls follow TCRdb, not the original study. A total of around 130,000 distinct CDR3 sequences appear in this sample, about 22% of them only once. The ten top clones hold over 25% of the sample.

This record comes from a study of glioma-infiltrating T cells (dated by TCRdb to the mid-2010s). As for the study more broadly: Sequencing of TCR alpha- and beta-chain repertoires was performed on glioma tissue, on non-neoplastic brain tissue, and on matched peripheral blood mononuclear cells. Each tissue-infiltrating repertoire was compared with the same patient's peripheral blood repertoire to measure divergence between tissue and blood T-cell populations. Three low-grade glioma patients, fewer than 10 primary glioblastoma patients, and three non-glioma patients who contributed non-neoplastic brain tissue made up the paired cohort. What the work shows at the level of the full study, not this receptor alone: VJ-independent divergence between tissue and blood was lower than expected in non-neoplastic patients but higher than expected in all gliomas, particularly low-grade gliomas. Only a very small number of CDR3 sequences turned up in both tissue and blood, a result put down to high CDR3 diversity combined with limited sampling. Group comparisons rested on small numbers: three non-neoplastic, three low-grade glioma and fewer than ten glioblastoma patients.

The CDR3, cysteine through phenylalanine, is 17 amino acids long. The read is trimmed to its CDR3 DNA, 51 bases read in frame from base 1. The junction shows trimming of 0 bases on V and 1 base on J, and the gene matches do not reach 6 bases of it. Taken from the germline V gene (reference sequence), the CDR1 and CDR2 loops are MNHEY and SMNVEV. The sequencing input was glioma tissue, nonneoplastic brain tissue, or PBMCs (not recorded which). The V and J segments used are TRBV27 and TRBJ1-2, and 9 bases in between align with TRBD1. This clonotype originated in a human donor with low-grade glioma or glioblastoma, undergoing nonglioma brain surgery, or in good health (not recorded which). The bases read TGTGCCAGCAGTTTATCCCCGGGACAGGGAGTTAACTATGGCTACACCTTC. Its protein product is CASSLSPGQGVNYGYTF.